The sequence of this T cell receptor beta chain was determined in a study of regulatory T cells in long-lasting Graves disease. Findings of the study overall: Limited samples may have lowered accuracy.

Time point: newly diagnosed GD, antithyroid drugs for less than 3 months. Isolated PBMC RNA provided the starting material for the TCR library. As regards this clonotype: Its cognate antigen is unknown. A far larger clone differs by one base, so this is likely a read error.

Relying on iRepertoire HTBI primers and Arm-PCR of CDR3 regions, the team built TCR beta libraries. TCRdb re-called the multiplex PCR reads with MiXCR, one entry per CDR3 protein. The sample consists of 200,000 to 250,000 distinct CDR3 sequences, about 19% of them appearing once. The germline gives CDR1 MNHEY, CDR2 SMNVEV (reference sequence). Losses at the gene ends were 3 bases for V and 2 bases for J; bases not matched to a gene: 7. The CDR3 consists of 15 residues. This TCR derives from a female donor with Graves disease. This specimen consisted of peripheral blood mononuclear cells (PBMCs), obtained at new diagnosis, from a patient treated with antithyroid drugs. The genes are TRBV27 and TRBJ2-7, with TRBD1 matching over 7 bases. CDR3 DNA sequence: TGTGCCAGCAGTTTCGGGTACAGGGGAGCCTACGAGCAGTACTTC. Translation: CASSFGYRGAYEQYF.